This T cell receptor (beta chain) was obtained from a study of blood T cells in healthy people across ages. A sample-barcoded 5' primer and a J-beta primer mix were used in a second PCR of roughly 6 to 11 cycles. Each CDR3 protein gets one entry after TCRdb re-called the 5' RACE reads with MiXCR. The sample includes about 1.6 million distinct CDR3 sequences, about 31% of them seen just once. CDR1 is MGHRA, CDR2 YSYEKL, per germline. Trimming at V came to 4 bases and at J to 1 base, leaving 12 bases not matched to a gene. This CDR3 has 18 amino acids. This chain uses TRBV4-1 with TRBJ2-2, with TRBD1 matching 7 bases. Sequenced: blood. This sequence was found in a woman aged 25 to 39 in good health. This CDR3 reads CASSPVIRDRRNTGELFF. CDR3 DNA sequence: TGCGCCAGCAGCCCCGTAATCAGGGACAGACGGAACACCGGGGAGCTGTTTTTT.